A single sample gave rise to the 22 T cell receptor beta chains below, sequenced in a study of blood T cell repertoires in COVID-19. Sequenced by immunoSEQ multiplex PCR; TCRdb stores in-frame clones only, minus some. The table lists 250,000 or so clones, around 84% of them singletons. The sample was peripheral blood. The source is a woman aged 60-70 years with COVID-19, enrolled during active disease.

This clone was detected only once. The chain combines TRBV5-1 with TRBJ1-5; 8 nucleotides line up with TRBD1. The CDR3 runs 14 residues. V lost 2 bases, J lost 7 bases, and 5 bases stayed unmatched. Germline values: CDR1 SGHRS, CDR2 YFSETQ. CDR3 bases: TGCGCCAGCAGCTTACAGGGGGGTGGGCAGCCCCAGCATTTT. Its protein is CASSLQGGGQPQHF.

This clone was seen a handful of times. The chain carries TRBV5-1 and TRBJ2-7, with 10 bases aligning to TRBD2. Germline V gene sequence: CDR1 SGHRS, CDR2 YFSETQ. The CDR3 loop spans 18 amino acids. The junction had 17 bases not matched to a gene; V was cut back by 3 bases and J by 5 bases. The CDR3 nucleotides are TGCGCCAGCAGCTCGTTGAGGGTAGCGGGAGGCCACCCCAACGAGCAGTACTTC. This encodes CASSSLRVAGGHPNEQYF.

V is TRBV5-1 and J is TRBJ1-1, with D unresolved. The ends were cut back, 6 bases at V and 5 bases at J, with 20 bases in the middle. The CDR3 contains 15 residues. Germline V CDR1 and CDR2: SGHRS, YFSETQ. The CDR3 loop is CASKQASAHRTEAFF. The CDR3 DNA reads TGCGCCAGCAAGCAGGCGTCCGCACATAGGACTGAAGCTTTCTTT.

The J gene is TRBJ2-3, the V gene TRBV19, with 11 bases that match TRBD2. This CDR3 has 12 amino acids. J lost 7 bases, V lost 10 bases, and 4 bases had no gene match. Germline V gene sequence: CDR1 LNHDA, CDR2 SQIVND (reference sequence). CDR3 region: CATSGRLYTQYF. As DNA, the CDR3 is TGTGCCACTAGCGGGAGGTTGTATACGCAGTATTTT. Variable domain in full (rest from reference TRBV19 and TRBJ2-3): DGGITQSPKYLFRKEGQNVTLSCEQNLNHDAMYWYRQDPGQGLRLIYYSQIVNDFQKGDIAEGYSVSREKKESFPLTVTSAQKNPTAFYLCATSGRLYTQYFGPGTRLTVL.

This clone was recorded a few times. This chain connects TRBV5-4 to TRBJ2-7; TRBD2 might be the D (6 bases). Germline CDR1 and CDR2: SGHNT and YYREEE (reference sequence). Trimming cost V 3 bases and J 2 bases, with 9 bases left between them. There are 13 residues in the CDR3. In DNA, the CDR3 is TGTGCCAGCAGCTCAACGGGGGCCTACGAGCAGTACTTC. Translated, it gives CASSSTGAYEQYF.

The V call is TRBV5-1, the J call TRBJ1-1; 9 bases map to TRBD1. The V segment lost 4 bases and the J segment 2 bases; nucleotides outside the gene matches: 3. The germline V gene has CDR1 SGHRS and CDR2 YFSETQ. CDR3 size: 14 residues. CDR3 protein: CASSDTGGNTEAFF. The CDR3 region has the DNA TGCGCCAGCAGCGACACAGGGGGCAACACTGAAGCTTTCTTT.

This chain joins TRBV11-2 and TRBJ1-4, with D unresolved. With 5 bases removed from V and 5 bases from J, the gap between germline ends came to 12 bases. The CDR3 is 14 amino acids. Germline V gives CDR1 SGHAT, CDR2 FQNNGV. The CDR3 here is CASSPSGRNEKLFF. In nucleotides, the CDR3 is TGTGCCAGCAGCCCATCCGGGAGGAATGAAAAACTGTTTTTT.

This clone has only one observation. As DNA, the CDR3 is TGTGCCAGCAGCTTGTTTATTGGGGAGCTGTTTTTT. Its translation is CASSLFIGELFF. The V call is TRBV7-2, the J call TRBJ2-2; D unclear. V was shortened by 3 bases and J by 8 bases, with 7 bases between the two germline ends. The germline V gene encodes CDR1 SGHTA and CDR2 FQGNSA. This CDR3 is 12 amino acids long.

The chain recombines TRBV21-1 with TRBJ1-1; the table's D call, TRBD1, has no DNA check behind it. TRBV21-1 constitutes a pseudogene. The CDR3 covers 14 residues. CDR3 in amino acids: CASSKGWPNTEAFF. CDR3 in DNA: TGTGCCAGCAGCAAAGGGTGGCCGAACACTGAAGCTTTCTTT.

The chain recombines TRBV28 with TRBJ1-4; 9 bases align to TRBD1. V lost 6 bases, J lost 6 bases, and 5 bases stayed unmatched. The CDR3 covers 14 residues. Germline V gives CDR1 MDHEN, CDR2 SYDVKM. CDR3 sequence reads: CASSPRDRDEKLFF. For the CDR3, the DNA is TGTGCCAGCAGCCCGCGGGACAGGGATGAAAAACTGTTTTTT. The variable domain in full, completed from reference TRBV28 and TRBJ1-4, reads DVKVTQSSRYLVKRTGEKVFLECVQDMDHENMFWYRQDPGLGLRLIYFSYDVKMKEKGDIPEGYSVSREKKERFSLILESASTNQTSMYLCASSPRDRDEKLFFGSGTQLSVL.

The CDR3 reads CASSESRAWGGYTF. Written as DNA, the CDR3 is TGCGCCAGCAGTGAGTCGAGGGCATGGGGAGGCTACACCTTC. The chain recombines TRBV10-1 with TRBJ1-2; D gene unclear. The ends were cut back, 0 bases at V and 8 bases at J, with 13 bases in the middle. Germline CDR1 WNHNN, CDR2 SYGVQD (reference sequence). CDR3 length equals 14 residues.

The sample holds a few counts of this clone. V gene TRBV19 combines with J gene TRBJ1-2, with 9 bases identical to TRBD1. Germline CDR1 is LNHDA and CDR2 is SQIVND (reference sequence). This CDR3 is 14 amino acids long. The trim removed 7 bases at V and 8 bases at J, leaving 11 bases unmatched. CDR3 in amino acids: CASTGQGMVSGYTF. DNA of the CDR3: TGTGCCAGTACCGGACAGGGGATGGTATCAGGCTACACCTTC.

The rearrangement uses TRBV30 and TRBJ1-6, with 8 positions matching TRBD1. Germline lookup yields CDR1 GTSNPN and CDR2 SVGIG (reference sequence). The trim removed 7 bases at V and 7 bases at J, leaving 9 bases unmatched. The CDR3 has 14 residues. The CDR3 DNA reads as TGTGCCTCGGATGGCAGGGGGCGAAATTCACCCCTCCACTTT. This gives the protein CASDGRGRNSPLHF.

The chain carries TRBV29-1 and TRBJ1-3, with D perhaps TRBD1 (6 bases). This CDR3 is built from 14 residues. CDR1 is SQVTM and CDR2 is ANQGSEA in the germline V gene. Between the trimmed V and J ends, which lost 6 bases and 5 bases, there was a span of 17 bases. This CDR3 reads CSVRWGLGRNTIYF. The CDR3 nucleotides read TGCAGCGTCCGTTGGGGGCTAGGCCGAAACACCATATATTTT.

The chain combines TRBV6-2 or TRBV6-3 with TRBJ2-1; 11 bases map to TRBD2. The CDR3 runs to 15 residues. Germline CDR1 reads MNHEY; CDR2 reads SVGEGT. V lost 7 bases to trimming and J lost 10 bases; unmatched junction nucleotides: 12. The CDR3 reads CASTPRLAGGKEQFF. CDR3 DNA sequence: TGTGCCAGCACCCCGCGGCTAGCGGGAGGAAAAGAGCAGTTCTTC.

The chain couples TRBV29-1 to TRBJ2-3, with TRBD2 matching over 8 bases. Germline lookup yields CDR1 SQVTM and CDR2 ANQGSEA. The CDR3 has 14 amino acids. V shed 3 bases and J 2 bases; nucleotides not matched to a gene: 4. The CDR3 spells CSVDGSGVTDTQYF. The CDR3 DNA reads TGCAGCGTTGACGGTAGCGGGGTCACAGATACGCAGTATTTT.

This chain connects TRBV19 to TRBJ2-5; 7 positions match TRBD2. The V and J ends lost 11 bases and 1 base, in that order; junction bases with no gene match: 7. This CDR3 region has 13 residues. Germline values: CDR1 LNHDA, CDR2 SQIVND (reference sequence). The CDR3 loop is CASGASGQETQYF. CDR3 coding DNA: TGTGCCTCTGGGGCTAGCGGCCAAGAGACCCAGTACTTC.

The chain links TRBV15 to TRBJ2-7, with no clear D. Germline loops: CDR1 LNHNV, CDR2 YYDKDF (reference sequence). V gave up 0 bases and J gave up 2 bases, with 8 bases separating them. CDR3 size: 14 residues. DNA for the CDR3: TGTGCCACCAGCAGAGAGGGTCGGGCCTACGAGCAGTACTTC. This gives the protein CATSREGRAYEQYF.

About this clone itself: A read error may produce the germline difference seen at one junction end. The chain uses TRBV19 and TRBJ2-4; TRBD2 matches at 7 bases. The CDR3 contains 15 residues. In germline, CDR1 is LNHDA, CDR2 SQIVND (reference sequence). CDR3 sequence: CASSTRAGAQNIQYF. As DNA, the CDR3 is TGTGCCAGTAGTACCCGTGCGGGAGCCCAAAACATTCAGTACTTC.

In this sample, this clone turned up a few times. The rearrangement links TRBV5-4 to TRBJ2-2, with a possible D match to TRBD1 (6 bases). Looked up from germline, CDR1 is SGHNT and CDR2 is YYREEE (reference sequence). V lost 4 bases to trimming and J lost 2 bases, with 12 bases between them. The CDR3 extends over 15 amino acids. The CDR3 sequence is CASSATGINTGELFF. The CDR3 DNA sequence: TGTGCCAGCAGCGCTACAGGGATTAACACCGGGGAGCTGTTTTTT.

V is TRBV5-1 and J is TRBJ1-1; D may be TRBD1 (6 bases). Germline V gives CDR1 SGHRS, CDR2 YFSETQ. Trimming cost V 4 bases and J 5 bases, with 18 bases left between them. The CDR3 loop spans 15 amino acids. The CDR3 DNA sequence: TGCGCCAGCAGCCCTCGACAGGTGCCTGTGACTGAAGCTTTCTTT. It yields the protein CASSPRQVPVTEAFF.

This clone was observed a few times. The chain carries TRBV28 and TRBJ2-2, with TRBD2 matching over 7 bases. After removal of 8 bases from V and 6 bases from J, the junction contained 9 bases not matched to a gene. This CDR3 is 14 amino acids long. Germline CDR1 and CDR2: MDHEN and SYDVKM. Here the CDR3 DNA reads TGTGCCAGCTCCTCGGGGGGAGTATCCGGGGAGCTGTTTTTT. Protein sequence: CASSSGGVSGELFF.